One and the same sample provided the 20 T cell receptor beta chains below, sequenced in a study of blood T cells in healthy people across ages. Sample-barcoded 5' priming and a J-beta primer mix drove a second PCR of about 6 to 12 cycles. TCRdb analysed the 5' RACE reads with MiXCR anew, one entry per CDR3 protein. The profile covers some 900,000 distinct CDR3 sequences, with around 49% appearing a single time and 13% taken by the ten largest. The sequenced sample consisted of blood. The receptors were sampled from a man aged 30 to 39 in good health.

This clonotype has a count of ten or more. This chain joins TRBV11-2 and TRBJ1-5; D not resolved. CDR1 SGHAT and CDR2 FQNNGV come from the germline V gene. CDR3 size: 13 residues. V shed 4 bases and J shed 1 base, with 5 bases lying between them. This CDR3 is CASSYQSNQPQHF. The CDR3 bases are TGTGCCAGCAGCTACCAGAGCAATCAGCCCCAGCATTTT.

This clonotype turned up a few times. The chain carries TRBV5-1 and TRBJ2-7; 7 bases map to TRBD1. The CDR3 spans 15 residues. Per the germline V gene, CDR1 is SGHRS and CDR2 is YFSETQ. Germline trimming cut 4 bases from V and 0 bases from J; bases unmatched to any gene: 7. CDR3 in amino acids: CASSRGQVNSYEQYF. The CDR3 DNA follows: TGCGCCAGCAGCCGCGGACAGGTCAACTCCTACGAGCAGTACTTC.

This clonotype was observed a few times. The rearrangement joins TRBV20-1 to TRBJ2-1; 8 bases map to TRBD2. The CDR3 loop spans 14 amino acids. V dropped 4 bases and J dropped 6; count of bases not matched to a gene: 8. Germline lookup yields CDR1 DFQATT and CDR2 SNEGSKA (reference sequence). CDR3: CSATTGGPSNEQFF. Written as DNA, the CDR3 is TGCAGTGCTACTACGGGGGGGCCGAGCAATGAGCAGTTCTTC.

The DNA of the CDR3 is TGCGCCAGCAAAAAGAGTGCAGCGGGGGGGCTGGATGAGCAGTTCTTC. Protein product: CASKKSAAGGLDEQFF. The chain recombines TRBV4-1 with TRBJ2-1; 10 bases are shared with TRBD2. The CDR3 covers 16 residues. CDR1 and CDR2 from the germline V gene are MGHRA and YSYEKL. The V gene end was trimmed by 7 bases and the J gene end by 8 bases; junction bases not matched to a gene: 14.

The V and J genes are TRBV2 and TRBJ2-7; 9 bases are a match to TRBD1. CDR3 length: 13 amino acids. V gave up 8 bases and J gave up 2 bases; unmatched junction bases: 4. Germline CDR1 reads SNHLY; CDR2 reads FYNNEI. The CDR3 DNA is TGTGCCAGCCTGGGGACAGGGACCTACGAGCAGTACTTC. Residues: CASLGTGTYEQYF.

This clonotype was detected ten times or more. The chain recombines TRBV29-1 with TRBJ2-7, with D maybe TRBD1 (5 bases). In germline, CDR1 is SQVTM, CDR2 ANQGSEA. The CDR3 totals 12 residues. V gave up 2 bases and J gave up 2 bases, with 7 bases separating them. CDR3 sequence: CSVELTAYEQYF. CDR3 DNA: TGCAGCGTTGAATTGACAGCCTACGAGCAGTACTTC.

This clonotype was recorded many times. This rearrangement joins TRBV27 to TRBJ1-2; D gene ambiguous. V was trimmed by 3 bases and J by 2 bases, leaving 7 bases between them. CDR1 MNHEY and CDR2 SMNVEV come from the germline V gene (reference sequence). CDR3 length equals 13 residues. The CDR3 loop reads CASSFEGNYGYTF. The CDR3 nucleotides read TGTGCCAGCAGTTTCGAAGGGAACTATGGCTACACCTTC.

The V call is TRBV28, the J call TRBJ2-2; weak D call: TRBD1 (7 bases). Trimming pared 6 bases from V and 7 bases from J, leaving 18 bases between. Germline V CDR1 and CDR2: MDHEN, SYDVKM. CDR3 length: 15 residues. For the CDR3, the DNA is TGTGCCAGCAGCCCCACGACAGGGAGGTTCGGGGAGCTGTTTTTT. It encodes CASSPTTGRFGELFF. Filled out from reference TRBV28 and TRBJ2-2, the complete variable domain reads DVKVTQSSRYLVKRTGEKVFLECVQDMDHENMFWYRQDPGLGLRLIYFSYDVKMKEKGDIPEGYSVSREKKERFSLILESASTNQTSMYLCASSPTTGRFGELFFGEGSRLTVL.

Only a few counts were recorded for this clonotype. The chain employs TRBV6-2 or TRBV6-3 and TRBJ1-6, with 10 bases lining up with TRBD1. Per germline, CDR1 MNHEY and CDR2 SVGEGT. CDR3 length equals 16 residues. J gave up 10 bases and V 0 bases, and 6 bases lay outside the gene matches. The CDR3 loop is CASSYSGTGVRSPLHF. The CDR3 coding sequence is TGTGCCAGCAGTTACTCGGGGACAGGGGTTCGGTCACCCCTCCACTTT.

The J gene is TRBJ2-3, the V gene TRBV7-2; D is ambiguous. The CDR3 consists of 15 residues. The V and J ends lost 5 bases and 1 base respectively, with 13 bases between them. In germline, CDR1 is SGHTA, CDR2 FQGNSA. For the CDR3, the DNA is TGTGCCAGCAGCCCTAGAAAGGACGGCACAGATACGCAGTATTTT. Encoded protein: CASSPRKDGTDTQYF.

The V call is TRBV6-1, the J call TRBJ1-5; D is ambiguous. Trimming removed 4 bases from V and 3 bases from J, with 7 bases in between. Germline V gene sequence: CDR1 MNHNS, CDR2 SASEGT. There are 13 residues in the CDR3. CDR3 sequence reads: CASSGLINQPQHF. The CDR3 DNA follows: TGTGCCAGCAGTGGACTGATCAATCAGCCCCAGCATTTT.

The chain combines TRBV20-1 with TRBJ2-1; D gene ambiguous. The V end lost 4 bases, the J end lost 3 bases, and 7 bases lay between the germline ends. This CDR3 has 12 amino acids. Germline loops: CDR1 DFQATT, CDR2 SNEGSKA (reference sequence). The CDR3 sequence: CSAIDGYNEQFF. Written as DNA, the CDR3 is TGCAGTGCTATCGATGGCTACAATGAGCAGTTCTTC.

The chain is built from TRBV3-1 and TRBJ2-3; D unclear. Trimming left V 1 base short and J 10 bases short, with 12 bases between. The CDR3 is 13 amino acids. Germline loops: CDR1 LGHDT, CDR2 YNNKEL (reference sequence). The CDR3 sequence: CASSQVGRGPQYF. The CDR3 nucleotides read TGTGCCAGCAGCCAAGTCGGTAGAGGACCGCAGTATTTT.

V is TRBV20-1 and J is TRBJ1-6; 9 nucleotides agree with TRBD1. CDR3 length: 16 amino acids. V lost 6 bases and J lost 0; bases outside the gene matches: 6. The germline V gene has CDR1 DFQATT and CDR2 SNEGSKA (reference sequence). The CDR3 reads CSALQGASSYNSPLHF. The CDR3 nucleotides read TGCAGTGCGTTACAGGGGGCTAGCTCCTATAATTCACCCCTCCACTTT.

This clonotype was seen only once. The chain couples TRBV20-1 to TRBJ1-2; D may be TRBD1 (6 bases). The germline CDR1 and CDR2 sequences are DFQATT and SNEGSKA (reference sequence). There are 14 residues in the CDR3. Deletions cut 6 bases from V and 8 bases from J, with 22 bases between. The CDR3 DNA follows: TGCAGTGCCACTAGACCCATGACAGGATTCGGCTACACCTTC. It yields the protein CSATRPMTGFGYTF.

This clonotype was detected only a few times. CDR3 sequence: CSASNRDFGQFF. As DNA, the CDR3 is TGCAGTGCTAGTAACAGGGATTTCGGGCAGTTCTTC. The chain couples TRBV20-1 to TRBJ2-1; maybe TRBD1 (6 bases). Per germline, CDR1 DFQATT and CDR2 SNEGSKA (reference sequence). CDR3 size: 12 residues. Trimming removed 3 bases at V and 12 bases at J, with 15 bases between.

The chain is built from TRBV9 and TRBJ2-2; D is ambiguous. The length of the CDR3 is 14 residues. Trimming cost V 0 bases and J 3 bases, with 6 bases left between them. Germline values: CDR1 SGDLS, CDR2 YYNGEE. In nucleotides, the CDR3 is TGTGCCAGCAGCGTAGAGACATACACCGGGGAGCTGTTTTTT. Residues: CASSVETYTGELFF.

V usage is TRBV20-1 and J usage is TRBJ2-7; 9 bases agree with TRBD1. V lost 4 bases to trimming and J lost 3 bases; unmatched junction nucleotides: 4. The CDR3 has 13 residues. The germline gives CDR1 DFQATT, CDR2 SNEGSKA (reference sequence). The CDR3, as DNA: TGCAGTGCTACCGGGACAGGGTTCTACGAGCAGTACTTC. It is translated as CSATGTGFYEQYF.

Concerning this clonotype itself: The germline gene is not matched at one end of the junction; a read error may be the cause. The chain employs TRBV6-6 and TRBJ2-5; the D gene could be TRBD1 or TRBD2 (5 bases each). CDR1 and CDR2 from the germline V gene are MNHNY and SVGAGI (reference sequence). The CDR3 has 14 residues. The CDR3 sequence: CAGARTSDVETQYF. DNA of the CDR3: TGTGCCGGGGCCCGGACTTCCGACGTGGAGACTCAGTACTTC.

The V and J genes are TRBV4-1 and TRBJ2-7; D not resolved. Germline CDR1 reads MGHRA; CDR2 reads YSYEKL. V was pared by 0 bases and J by 3 bases, with 12 bases between. The CDR3 spans 15 residues. DNA for the CDR3: TGCGCCAGCAGCCAAGAGTACAGTAACTTCTACGAGCAGTACTTC. Translating it yields CASSQEYSNFYEQYF.